What follows describes a single T cell receptor (beta chain). The antigen remains unidentified. Germline CDR1 reads ENHRY; CDR2 reads SYGVKD. V lost 0 bases, J lost 2 bases, and 14 bases lay in between. The CDR3 totals 17 residues. The data are from a study of cytomegalovirus exposure and HLA in healthy donors. PCR was performed using 60 Vbeta and 13 Jbeta primers. TCRdb's table, derived via immunoSEQ multiplex PCR, lists solely in-frame clones and lacks some. This table has about 130,000 clones, about two thirds appearing once. Regarding donors, all were healthy bone marrow donors. Findings of the study overall: Later analysis reportedly placed an Asian-associated ancestry cluster below the roughly 690-donor mean in N-insertions. TCR beta V- and J-gene trimming was later associated with a missense DCLRE1C variant.

The chain carries TRBV10-3 and TRBJ1-5; no firm D call. The sequenced sample was PBMCs. The receptor's source is a woman in her fifties or sixties in good health and CMV-seropositive. The CDR3 region is CAISESTPATGNQPQHF. The CDR3 nucleotides read TGTGCCATCAGTGAGTCGACTCCGGCGACGGGCAATCAGCCCCAGCATTTT.